This T cell receptor (beta chain) is from a study of identical twins. This clonotype was seen only a few times. Its target is not known. Carrying unique molecular identifiers, the cDNA also gained a universal primer site through template switching. TCRdb redid the calling of the 5' RACE reads with MiXCR, one entry per CDR3 protein. The sample holds some 900,000 distinct CDR3 sequences; 12% are singletons and the top ten take around 1.5%. The CDR3 is 15 amino acids. V lost 5 bases, J lost 6 bases, and 9 bases stayed unmatched. Germline CDR1 is ENHRY and CDR2 is SYGVKD. Regarding the study as a whole: Monozygotic twin pairs showed more out-of-frame TCR alpha sharing than models estimated. Analyses of zero insertions could be partly confounded by invariant MAIT and iNKT cells. Abundant beta clonotypes from cord blood bore fewer insertions; memory repertoires lacked this pattern.

These data were also reused for a study on yellow fever vaccine responses in identical twins.

The chain uses TRBV10-3 and TRBJ2-1; 8 bases map to TRBD1. The sample consisted of PBMCs. This clonotype originated in a woman aged 18-29 years in good health. CDR3 residues: CAISLTGAGGNEQFF. In nucleotides, the CDR3 is TGTGCCATCAGTTTGACAGGGGCAGGGGGCAATGAGCAGTTCTTC.